This T cell receptor (beta chain) was profiled in a study of blood T cells in healthy people across ages. Study-level points and caveats: It was not possible, with unsorted PBMCs, to conclusively compare naive and antigen-experienced cells. Per million T cells, the diversity of TCR beta decreased roughly linearly as age advanced.

Germline values: CDR1 SGHRS, CDR2 YFSETQ. The CDR3 length is 16 residues. Trimming left V 4 bases short and J 6 bases short, with 21 bases between. The authors ran a second PCR of 7 to 11 cycles using a sample-barcoded 5' primer and a J-beta primer mix. TCRdb independently ran MiXCR on the 5' RACE reads; one entry per CDR3 protein. The repertoire holds hundreds of thousands of distinct CDR3 sequences, with approximately 21% as singletons. PBMCs numbering at least 6.5 million were isolated per sample. RNA extraction gave at least 5.5 micrograms of total RNA per sample. This clonotype came up many times. Its antigen remains unknown.

The receptor comes from a man between 65 and 85 years old in good health. The chain is built from TRBV5-1 and TRBJ2-3, with D maybe TRBD1 (6 bases). Sequencing was carried out using blood. CDR3 sequence: CASSLGQFSSGDTQYF. The CDR3 DNA follows: TGCGCCAGCAGCCTCGGACAGTTCAGCTCCGGCGATACGCAGTATTTT. Combining the CDR3 with reference TRBV5-1 and TRBJ2-3 gives the whole variable domain KAGVTQTPRYLIKTRGQQVTLSCSPISGHRSVSWYQQTPGQGLQFLFEYFSETQRNKGNFPGRFSGRQFSNSRSEMNVSTLELGDSALYLCASSLGQFSSGDTQYFGPGTRLTVL.